The next 20 T cell receptor beta chains were all read from a single sample in a study of T-cell reconstitution after alpha-beta-depleted transplantation in children. Using unique molecular identifiers, the investigators prepared the TCRbeta library. A single record per CDR3 protein comes from TCRdb applying MiXCR to the PCR reads. The table lists around 440,000 distinct CDR3 sequences, roughly a tenth of them singletons. The sequencing here drew on PBMCs, taken before TCRalphabeta/CD19-depleted stem cell transplant. The receptors stem from a child aged 2-15 years with inherited bone marrow failure, due to receive a stem cell transplant.

This chain uses TRBV5-4 with TRBJ2-1, with a possible D match to TRBD2 (5 bases). V gave up 8 bases and J gave up 0 bases, with 15 bases separating them. The CDR3 extends over 15 amino acids. Per germline, CDR1 SGHNT and CDR2 YYREEE (reference sequence). The CDR3 nucleotides read TGTGCCAGTAGCGCAGACCTGAGCTCCTACAATGAGCAGTTCTTC. Translated: CASSADLSSYNEQFF.

This clonotype has at least ten counts. The rearrangement uses TRBV12-3 or TRBV12-4 and TRBJ1-1; the D is unclear. This CDR3 is 14 amino acids long. The ends were cut back, 6 bases at V and 6 bases at J, with 17 bases in the middle. The CDR3 protein is CASSHDTPGPEAFF. The DNA of the CDR3 is TGTGCCAGCAGCCACGACACACCCGGGCCTGAAGCTTTCTTT.

This clonotype was counted many times. The V call is TRBV6-1, the J call TRBJ1-3, with 8 bases that match TRBD1. The germline gives CDR1 MNHNS, CDR2 SASEGT. This CDR3 has 15 residues. Trimming removed 5 bases from V and 0 bases from J; junction bases left unmatched: 3. This CDR3 reads CASSRDRSSGNTIYF. The CDR3 DNA sequence: TGTGCCAGCAGTAGGGACAGGAGCTCTGGAAACACCATATATTTT.

The sample holds many counts of this clonotype. The rearrangement joins TRBV5-1 to TRBJ1-1, with D maybe TRBD1 (6 bases). This CDR3 comprises 14 residues. Germline V CDR1 and CDR2: SGHRS, YFSETQ. V gave up 3 bases and J gave up 12 bases, with 21 bases separating them. Here the CDR3 DNA reads TGCGCCAGCAGCTGGACGGGGGCGGCCGCTTACTCTTTCTTT. Its protein product is CASSWTGAAAYSFF. Using reference TRBV5-1 and TRBJ1-1 for the parts outside the CDR3, the full variable domain is KAGVTQTPRYLIKTRGQQVTLSCSPISGHRSVSWYQQTPGQGLQFLFEYFSETQRNKGNFPGRFSGRQFSNSRSEMNVSTLELGDSALYLCASSWTGAAAYSFFGQGTRLTVV.

This clonotype was seen ten or more times. This chain joins TRBV20-1 and TRBJ2-3; D is uncertain. Trimming took 6 bases from V and 2 from J, leaving 15 bases between them. This CDR3 has 14 residues. Per germline, CDR1 DFQATT and CDR2 SNEGSKA (reference sequence). The CDR3: CSAAHPRDTDTQYF. CDR3 sequence (DNA): TGCAGTGCGGCCCACCCTAGGGACACAGATACGCAGTATTTT.

V usage is TRBV27 and J usage is TRBJ2-7, with TRBD1 as a possible D gene (6 bases). The CDR3 covers 14 residues. Germline CDR1 reads MNHEY; CDR2 reads SMNVEV (reference sequence). V lost 6 bases to trimming and J lost 4 bases, with 16 bases between them. The CDR3 DNA reads as TGTGCCAGCAGAGCGACAGGCTGGGGTTACGAGCAGTACTTC. It is translated as CASRATGWGYEQYF.

This clonotype appeared many times. The chain links TRBV30 to TRBJ2-4, with a possible D match to TRBD2 (6 bases). The V gene's germline CDR1 is GTSNPN and CDR2 SVGIG (reference sequence). The CDR3 extends over 15 amino acids. The V and J ends lost 3 bases and 1 base respectively, with 13 bases between them. CDR3 DNA sequence: TGTGCCTGGAGCCGTCAGGGACTCGCCAAAAACATTCAGTACTTC. Amino acids: CAWSRQGLAKNIQYF. Based on the CDR3 plus reference TRBV30 and TRBJ2-4, the full variable domain is SQTIHQWPATLVQPVGSPLSLECTVEGTSNPNLYWYRQAAGRGLQLLFYSVGIGQISSEVPQNLSASRPQDRQFILSSKKLLLSDSGFYLCAWSRQGLAKNIQYFGAGTRLSVL.

At least ten counts were recorded for this clonotype. The J gene is TRBJ1-5, the V gene TRBV5-5, with no clear D. V lost 0 bases and J lost 10, with 14 bases in between. Germline V gene lookup returns CDR1 SGHKS and CDR2 YYEKEE (reference sequence). The CDR3 sequence is 14 residues long. As DNA, the CDR3 is TGTGCCAGCAGCTTGGAGGGCAGTTACTATCCCCAGCATTTT. It codes for CASSLEGSYYPQHF.

About this clonotype: At one of its ends the junction is not consistent with the germline gene, which may arise from a read error. The gene calls are TRBV2 and TRBJ2-5; D is unclear. Per the germline V gene, CDR1 is SNHLY and CDR2 is FYNNEI. The length of the CDR3 is 13 residues. In DNA form, the CDR3 reads TGTGCCAGCAGTGGTGGCTCGCAAGAGCCCCAGTACTTC. Encoded protein: CASSGGSQEPQYF.

V gene TRBV27 combines with J gene TRBJ2-7; 9 bases are a match to TRBD1. The V gene end was trimmed by 4 bases and the J gene end by 1 base; junction bases not matched to a gene: 5. Germline values: CDR1 MNHEY, CDR2 SMNVEV (reference sequence). The CDR3 consists of 15 residues. The CDR3 spells CASSYRGPESYEQYF. The CDR3 region has the DNA TGTGCCAGCAGTTACAGGGGGCCCGAGTCCTACGAGCAGTACTTC.

This clonotype was detected a few times. V is TRBV3-1 and J is TRBJ2-7; TRBD2 matches 7 bases. There are 15 residues in the CDR3. J lost 5 bases, V lost 4 bases, and 11 bases had no gene match. CDR1 LGHDT and CDR2 YNNKEL come from the germline V gene (reference sequence). The DNA for the CDR3 is TGTGCCAGCAGCCCCATGGGGCGGGAGACCCACGAGCAGTACTTC. Its translation: CASSPMGRETHEQYF.

This clonotype occurred a few times. V usage is TRBV4-1 and J usage is TRBJ2-1; 12 bases align to TRBD2. Germline V lookup: CDR1 MGHRA, CDR2 YSYEKL. The CDR3 length is 17 residues. The junction had 10 bases not matched to a gene; V was cut back by 4 bases and J by 6 bases. This chain's CDR3 is CASSPLRGTSGSNEQFF. The CDR3 bases are TGCGCCAGCAGCCCCTTACGAGGGACTAGCGGGTCCAATGAGCAGTTCTTC.

This clonotype was counted many times. This chain links TRBV5-1 with TRBJ2-5; 10 positions agree with TRBD2. With V trimmed by 4 bases and J by 0 bases, 6 bases remained unmatched. Germline V gene lookup returns CDR1 SGHRS and CDR2 YFSETQ. The CDR3 has 16 residues. The CDR3 region is CASSNGLAEYQETQYF. The CDR3, as DNA: TGCGCCAGCAGCAACGGACTAGCGGAGTACCAAGAGACCCAGTACTTC.

This clonotype has just a few counts. This sequence joins TRBV19 and TRBJ2-1; D gene ambiguous. Germline V lookup: CDR1 LNHDA, CDR2 SQIVND (reference sequence). This CDR3 has 14 residues. V lost 2 bases and J lost 3, with 8 bases in between. CDR3 loop: CASSIYGDYNEQFF. As DNA, the CDR3 is TGTGCCAGTAGTATATATGGGGACTACAATGAGCAGTTCTTC.

This clonotype was found many times. The rearrangement links TRBV4-2 to TRBJ2-3; TRBD2 matches at 12 bases. Germline values: CDR1 LGHNA, CDR2 YNFKEQ. CDR3 length equals 17 residues. V lost 0 bases and J lost 5; bases outside the gene matches: 6. CDR3 protein: CASSQDVASGRGDTQYF. The CDR3 nucleotides read TGTGCCAGCAGCCAAGATGTCGCTAGCGGGAGGGGAGATACGCAGTATTTT.

This clonotype has at least ten counts. The genes are TRBV6-1 and TRBJ1-6; no clear D gene. In germline, CDR1 is MNHNS, CDR2 SASEGT. The CDR3 covers 15 residues. Trimming cost V 1 base and J 9 bases, with 13 bases left between them. The CDR3 reads CASSEDGGFGSPLHF. As DNA, the CDR3 is TGTGCCAGCAGTGAAGACGGCGGGTTCGGTTCACCCCTCCACTTT.

The chain uses TRBV28 and TRBJ2-2, with TRBD1 identical over 9 bases. The CDR3 is 16 residues long. V shed 8 bases and J 6 bases; nucleotides not matched to a gene: 13. CDR1 and CDR2 from the germline V gene are MDHEN and SYDVKM. The CDR3 here is CASGPGWTGEAGELFF. CDR3 DNA: TGTGCCAGCGGCCCCGGCTGGACAGGGGAGGCCGGGGAGCTGTTTTTT.

The genes are TRBV13 and TRBJ2-2; 9 bases map to TRBD1. Germline V gene sequence: CDR1 PRHDT, CDR2 FYEKMQ (reference sequence). This CDR3 has 16 residues. After removal of 3 bases from V and 6 bases from J, the junction contained 8 bases not matched to a gene. The CDR3 DNA sequence: TGTGCCAGCAGCTTCTTCCGGGACAGGGTTCCCGGGGAGCTGTTTTTT. This sequence encodes CASSFFRDRVPGELFF.

This clonotype was recorded a few times. This chain joins TRBV20-1 and TRBJ1-3; tentatively, D is TRBD1 (5 bases). V was trimmed by 6 bases and J by 4 bases, leaving 13 bases between them. Germline CDR1 and CDR2: DFQATT and SNEGSKA (reference sequence). CDR3 length equals 13 residues. The CDR3 sequence: CSANPGGGNTIYF. The DNA of the CDR3 is TGCAGTGCAAACCCTGGGGGGGGAAACACCATATATTTT.

This clonotype was found many times. The V call is TRBV20-1, the J call TRBJ2-7; 12 bases match TRBD2. CDR3 size: 15 residues. In germline, CDR1 is DFQATT, CDR2 SNEGSKA (reference sequence). The junction had 3 bases not matched to a gene; V was cut back by 0 bases and J by 3 bases. CDR3 nucleotides: TGCAGTGCTAGAGATCGGACTAGCGGGATCTACGAGCAGTACTTC. Translated, it gives CSARDRTSGIYEQYF.